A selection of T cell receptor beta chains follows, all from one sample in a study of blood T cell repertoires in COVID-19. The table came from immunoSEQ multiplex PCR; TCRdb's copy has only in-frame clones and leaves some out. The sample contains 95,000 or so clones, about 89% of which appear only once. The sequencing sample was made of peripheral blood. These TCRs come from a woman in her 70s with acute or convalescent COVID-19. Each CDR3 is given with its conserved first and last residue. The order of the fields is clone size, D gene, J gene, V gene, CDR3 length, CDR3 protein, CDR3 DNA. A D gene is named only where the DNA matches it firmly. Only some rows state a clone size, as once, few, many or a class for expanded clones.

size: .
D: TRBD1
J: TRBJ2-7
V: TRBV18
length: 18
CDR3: CASSPTHLGTGGSYEQYF
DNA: TGTGCCAGCTCACCTACTCACCTGGGGACAGGGGGATCCTACGAGCAGTACTTC

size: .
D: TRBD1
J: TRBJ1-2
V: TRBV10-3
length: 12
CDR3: CAISRQGAGYTF
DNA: TGTGCCATCAGTCGACAGGGGGCTGGCTACACCTTC

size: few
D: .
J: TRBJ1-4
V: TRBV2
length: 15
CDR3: CAVERSGGLEEKLFF
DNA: TGTGCCGTCGAAAGGTCAGGAGGATTGGAGGAAAAACTGTTTTTT

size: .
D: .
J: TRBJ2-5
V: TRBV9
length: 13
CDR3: CASSVGIQETQYF
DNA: TGTGCCAGCAGCGTGGGCATCCAAGAGACCCAGTACTTC

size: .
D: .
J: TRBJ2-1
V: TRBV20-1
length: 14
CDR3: CSASRGPSYNEQFF
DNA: TGCAGTGCTAGTAGGGGCCCGTCCTACAATGAGCAGTTCTTC

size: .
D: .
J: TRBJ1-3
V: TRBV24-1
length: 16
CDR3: CATSGLRGGTGNTIYF
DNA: TGTGCCACCAGTGGTCTACGGGGGGGAACTGGAAACACCATATATTTT

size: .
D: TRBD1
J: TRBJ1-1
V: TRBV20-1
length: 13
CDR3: CSASRQGGTEAFF
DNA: TGCAGTGCTAGTCGACAGGGCGGGACTGAAGCTTTCTTT

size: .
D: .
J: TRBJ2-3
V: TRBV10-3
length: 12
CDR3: CAISGGSHTQYF
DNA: TGTGCCATCAGCGGCGGTTCCCATACGCAGTATTTT

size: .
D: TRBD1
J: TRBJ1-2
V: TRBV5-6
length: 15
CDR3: CASSVLGQLGYGYTF
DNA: TGTGCCAGCAGCGTACTGGGACAGTTGGGCTATGGCTACACCTTC

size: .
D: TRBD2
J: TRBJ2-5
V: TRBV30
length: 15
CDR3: CAWSTGAGDQETQYF
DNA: TGTGCCTGGAGTACGGGAGCGGGGGACCAAGAGACCCAGTACTTC

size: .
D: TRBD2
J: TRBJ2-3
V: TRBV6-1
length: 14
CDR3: CASSESAGADTQYF
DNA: TGTGCCAGCAGTGAATCGGCGGGGGCAGATACGCAGTATTTT

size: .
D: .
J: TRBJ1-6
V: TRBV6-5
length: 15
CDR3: CASSGRQVEGSPLHF
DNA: TGTGCCAGCAGCGGACGACAGGTCGAAGGGTCACCCCTCCACTTT

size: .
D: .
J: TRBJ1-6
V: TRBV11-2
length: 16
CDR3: CASSHDAGSSNSPLHF
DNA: TGTGCCAGCAGCCACGACGCGGGATCTTCTAATTCACCCCTCCACTTT

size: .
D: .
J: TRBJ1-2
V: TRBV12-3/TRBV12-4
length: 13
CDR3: CASSLEQDYGYTF
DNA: TGTGCCAGCAGTTTAGAACAGGACTATGGCTACACCTTC

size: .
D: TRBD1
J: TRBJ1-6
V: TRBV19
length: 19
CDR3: CASSTPRTGRSSYNSPLHF
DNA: TGTGCCAGTAGTACCCCAAGGACAGGCCGGAGCTCCTATAATTCACCCCTCCACTTT

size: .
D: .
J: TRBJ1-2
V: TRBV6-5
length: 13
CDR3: CASSYSMRDGYTF
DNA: TGTGCCAGCAGTTACTCGATGAGGGATGGCTACACCTTC

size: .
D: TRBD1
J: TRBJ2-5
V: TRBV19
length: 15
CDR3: CASSSDQGEQETQYF
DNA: TGTGCCAGTAGTTCAGACCAGGGGGAACAAGAGACCCAGTACTTC

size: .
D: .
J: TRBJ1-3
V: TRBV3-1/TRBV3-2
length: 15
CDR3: CASSPPGAAGNTIYF
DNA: TGTGCCAGCAGCCCCCCAGGGGCGGCTGGAAACACCATATATTTT

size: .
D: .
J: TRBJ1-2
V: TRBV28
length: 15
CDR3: CASSLYWGASYGYTF
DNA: TGTGCCAGCAGCCTATACTGGGGCGCAAGCTATGGCTACACCTTC

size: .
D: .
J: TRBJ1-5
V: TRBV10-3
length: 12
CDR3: CAISSPNQPQHF
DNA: TGTGCCATCAGCTCCCCTAATCAGCCCCAGCATTTT

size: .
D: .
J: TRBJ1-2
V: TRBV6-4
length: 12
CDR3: CASRVGLDGYTF
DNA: TGTGCCAGCAGAGTGGGGCTGGATGGCTACACCTTC

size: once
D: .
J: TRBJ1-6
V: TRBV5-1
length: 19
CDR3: CASSLQMLVGGSYNSPLHF
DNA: TGCGCCAGCAGCTTACAAATGTTGGTCGGCGGGTCATATAATTCACCCCTCCACTTT

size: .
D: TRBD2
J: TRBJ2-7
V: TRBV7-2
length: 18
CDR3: CASSLEASGRSESYEQYF
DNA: TGTGCCAGCAGCTTAGAAGCTAGCGGGAGGTCGGAATCCTACGAGCAGTACTTC

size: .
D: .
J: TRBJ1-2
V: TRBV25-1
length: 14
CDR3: CASSERVEIGGYTF
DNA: TGTGCCAGCAGTGAGCGGGTGGAGATCGGCGGCTACACCTTC

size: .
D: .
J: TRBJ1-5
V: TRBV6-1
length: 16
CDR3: CASSETQSWANQPQHF
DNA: TGTGCCAGCAGTGAAACCCAGTCCTGGGCTAATCAGCCCCAGCATTTT

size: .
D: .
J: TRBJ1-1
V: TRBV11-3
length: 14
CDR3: CASSLGGMNTEAFF
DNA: TGTGCCAGCAGCCTGGGAGGGATGAACACTGAAGCTTTCTTT

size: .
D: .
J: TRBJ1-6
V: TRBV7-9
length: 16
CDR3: CASSSSDLAGSSPLHF
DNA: TGTGCCAGCAGCTCCAGTGACTTGGCAGGGTCCTCACCCCTCCACTTT

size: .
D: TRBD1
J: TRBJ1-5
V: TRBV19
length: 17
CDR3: CASSHQQGAGGGQPQHF
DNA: TGTGCCAGTAGTCACCAGCAGGGGGCGGGCGGAGGTCAGCCCCAGCATTTT

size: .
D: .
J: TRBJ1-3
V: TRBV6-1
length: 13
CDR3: CASSETAGNTIYF
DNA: TGTGCCAGTAGTGAAACAGCTGGAAACACCATATATTTT

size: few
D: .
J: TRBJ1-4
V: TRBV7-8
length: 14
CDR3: CASSQDSPNEKLFF
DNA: TGTGCCAGCAGCCAGGACAGTCCTAATGAAAAACTGTTTTTT

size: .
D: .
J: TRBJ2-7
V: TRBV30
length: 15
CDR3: CAWSVPGDWVYEQYF
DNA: TGTGCCTGGAGTGTACCGGGGGATTGGGTCTACGAGCAGTACTTC

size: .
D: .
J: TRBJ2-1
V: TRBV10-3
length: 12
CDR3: CAIGAFGNEQFF
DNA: TGTGCCATCGGGGCCTTCGGCAATGAGCAGTTCTTC

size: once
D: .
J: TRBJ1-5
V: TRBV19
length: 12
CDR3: CASSIGLGPQHF
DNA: TGTGCCAGTAGTATAGGACTAGGGCCCCAGCATTTT

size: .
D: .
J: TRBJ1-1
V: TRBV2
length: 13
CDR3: CATSVRRNTEAFF
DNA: TGTGCCACCAGCGTCCGTCGGAACACTGAAGCTTTCTTT

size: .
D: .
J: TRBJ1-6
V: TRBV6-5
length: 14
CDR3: CASKEYGVYSPLHF
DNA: TGTGCCAGCAAAGAGTACGGTGTCTACTCACCCCTCCACTTT

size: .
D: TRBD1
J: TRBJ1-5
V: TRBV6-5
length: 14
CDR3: CASSADRGEQPQHF
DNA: TGTGCCAGCAGCGCCGACAGGGGCGAGCAGCCCCAGCATTTT

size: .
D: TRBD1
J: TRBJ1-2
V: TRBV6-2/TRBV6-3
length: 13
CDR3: CASSPRNGQGNTF
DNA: TGTGCCAGCAGTCCACGAAACGGACAGGGGAACACCTTC

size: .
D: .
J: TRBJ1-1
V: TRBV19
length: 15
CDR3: CASSIAGGRDTEAFF
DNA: TGTGCCAGTAGTATTGCGGGGGGCAGGGACACTGAAGCTTTCTTT

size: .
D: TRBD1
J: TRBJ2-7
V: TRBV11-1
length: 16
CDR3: CASSFGIQGALYEQYF
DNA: TGTGCCAGCAGCTTTGGGATACAGGGGGCTCTATACGAGCAGTACTTC

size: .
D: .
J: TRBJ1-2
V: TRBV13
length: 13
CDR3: CASSLSGYGGYTF
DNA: TGTGCCAGCAGCTTATCAGGATACGGTGGCTACACCTTC

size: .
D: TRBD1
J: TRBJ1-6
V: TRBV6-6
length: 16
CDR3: CASSPPPGQGNSPLHF
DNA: TGTGCCAGCAGCCCGCCACCTGGACAGGGCAATTCACCCCTCCACTTT

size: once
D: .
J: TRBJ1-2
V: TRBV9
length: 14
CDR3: CASSVEGGVAGYTF
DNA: TGTGCCAGCAGCGTAGAAGGAGGGGTAGCTGGCTACACCTTC

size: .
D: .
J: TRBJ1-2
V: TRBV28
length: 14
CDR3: CASSLPRDNYGYTF
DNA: TGTGCCAGCAGTTTACCCAGGGATAACTATGGCTACACCTTC

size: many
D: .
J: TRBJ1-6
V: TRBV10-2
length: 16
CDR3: CASSELVTGKNSPLHF
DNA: TGCGCCAGCAGTGAGTTAGTGACAGGAAAGAATTCACCCCTCCACTTT

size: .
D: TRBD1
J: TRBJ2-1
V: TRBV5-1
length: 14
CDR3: CASSKGQEYNEQFF
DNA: TGCGCCAGCAGTAAGGGACAGGAGTACAATGAGCAGTTCTTC

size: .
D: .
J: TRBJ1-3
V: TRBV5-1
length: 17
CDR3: CASSLAPVSFSGNTIYF
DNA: TGCGCCAGCAGCTTGGCCCCAGTTTCCTTCTCTGGAAACACCATATATTTT

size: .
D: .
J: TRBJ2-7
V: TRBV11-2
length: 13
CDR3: CASSLVQVYEQYF
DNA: TGTGCCAGCAGCTTAGTTCAGGTATACGAGCAGTACTTC

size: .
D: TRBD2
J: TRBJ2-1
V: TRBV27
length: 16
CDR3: CASSPPLAGGPGEQFF
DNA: TGTGCCAGCAGTCCGCCACTAGCGGGGGGGCCGGGTGAGCAGTTCTTC

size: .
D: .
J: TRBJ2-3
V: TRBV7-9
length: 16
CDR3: CASRPDWRGRTDTQYF
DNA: TGTGCCAGCAGGCCCGACTGGCGGGGGCGCACAGATACGCAGTATTTT

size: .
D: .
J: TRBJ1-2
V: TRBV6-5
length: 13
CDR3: CAGKQGKIDGYTF
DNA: TGTGCCGGAAAACAGGGCAAAATTGATGGCTACACCTTC

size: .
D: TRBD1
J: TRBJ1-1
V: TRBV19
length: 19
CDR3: CASSIVRQGYFTMNTEAFF
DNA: TGTGCCAGTAGTATAGTGAGACAGGGGTATTTTACCATGAACACTGAAGCTTTCTTT

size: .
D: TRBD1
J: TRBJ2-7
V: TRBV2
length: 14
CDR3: CASRAGTGTYEQYF
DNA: TGTGCCAGCAGGGCCGGGACAGGGACCTACGAGCAGTACTTC